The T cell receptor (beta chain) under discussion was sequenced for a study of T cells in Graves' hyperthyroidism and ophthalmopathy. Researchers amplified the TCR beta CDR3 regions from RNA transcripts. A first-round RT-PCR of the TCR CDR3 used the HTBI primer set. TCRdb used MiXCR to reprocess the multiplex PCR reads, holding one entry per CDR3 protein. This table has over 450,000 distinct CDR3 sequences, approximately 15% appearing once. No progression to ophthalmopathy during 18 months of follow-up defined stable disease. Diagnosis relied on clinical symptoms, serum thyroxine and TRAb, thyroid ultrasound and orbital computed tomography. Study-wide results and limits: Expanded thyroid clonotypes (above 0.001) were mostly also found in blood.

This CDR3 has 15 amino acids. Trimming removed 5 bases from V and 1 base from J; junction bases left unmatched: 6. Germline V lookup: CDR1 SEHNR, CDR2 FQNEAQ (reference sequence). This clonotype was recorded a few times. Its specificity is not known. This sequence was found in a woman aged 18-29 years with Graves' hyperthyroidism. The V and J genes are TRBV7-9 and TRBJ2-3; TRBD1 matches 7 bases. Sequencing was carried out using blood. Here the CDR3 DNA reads TGTGCCAGCAGCACAGCAGGGGGTCGCACAGATACGCAGTATTTT. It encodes CASSTAGGRTDTQYF.